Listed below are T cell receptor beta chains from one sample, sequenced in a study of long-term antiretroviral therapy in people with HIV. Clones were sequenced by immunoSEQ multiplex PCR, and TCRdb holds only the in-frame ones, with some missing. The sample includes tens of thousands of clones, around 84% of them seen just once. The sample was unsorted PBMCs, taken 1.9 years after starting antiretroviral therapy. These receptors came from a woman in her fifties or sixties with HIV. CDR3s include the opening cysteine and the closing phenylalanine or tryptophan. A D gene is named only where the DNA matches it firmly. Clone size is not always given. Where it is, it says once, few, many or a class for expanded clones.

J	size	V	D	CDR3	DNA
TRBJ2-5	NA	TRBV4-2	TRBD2	CASSQAGGGGQETQYF	TGTGCCAGCAGCCAAGCTGGCGGGGGGGGTCAAGAGACCCAGTACTTC
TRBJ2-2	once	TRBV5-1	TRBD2	CASRGRGTGELFF	TGCGCCAGCAGAGGGCGGGGGACCGGGGAGCTGTTTTTT
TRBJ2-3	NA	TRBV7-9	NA	CASSPGTTSTDTQYF	TGTGCCAGCAGCCCCGGGACAACTAGCACAGATACGCAGTATTTT
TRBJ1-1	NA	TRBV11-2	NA	CASSLGGGGSTEAFF	TGTGCCAGCAGCTTAGGCGGTGGAGGAAGCACTGAAGCTTTCTTT
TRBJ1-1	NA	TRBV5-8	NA	CASRPIRVTEAFF	TGTGCCAGCCGACCGATAAGGGTAACTGAAGCTTTCTTT
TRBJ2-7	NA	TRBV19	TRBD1	CASRTGTGIYEQYF	TGTGCCAGCAGAACCGGGACAGGGATCTACGAGCAGTACTTC
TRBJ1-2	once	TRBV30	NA	CAWISAGRNYGYTF	TGTGCCTGGATCTCCGCGGGGCGAAACTATGGCTACACCTTC
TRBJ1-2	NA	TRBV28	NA	CASSLGGGYGYTF	TGTGCCAGCAGTTTAGGGGGCGGTTATGGCTACACCTTC
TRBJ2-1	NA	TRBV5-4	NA	CASSLRDHEQFF	TGTGCCAGCAGCCTCCGGGACCATGAGCAGTTCTTC
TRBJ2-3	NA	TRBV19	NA	CASLPGRNTDTQYF	TGTGCCAGTCTACCGGGACGGAACACAGATACGCAGTATTTT
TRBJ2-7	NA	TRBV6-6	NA	CASSPMGGRNEQYF	TGTGCCAGCAGTCCCATGGGGGGGCGGAACGAGCAGTACTTC
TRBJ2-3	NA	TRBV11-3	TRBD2	CASSSGGPDTQYF	TGTGCCAGCTCTAGCGGGGGGCCAGATACGCAGTATTTT
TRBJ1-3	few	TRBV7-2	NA	CASSLWIRSGNTIYF	TGTGCCAGCAGCTTATGGATCCGCTCTGGAAACACCATATATTTT
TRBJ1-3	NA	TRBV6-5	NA	CASSYRGNTIYF	TGTGCCAGCAGTTACCGGGGAAACACCATATATTTT
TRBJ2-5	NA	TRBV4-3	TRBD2	CASSQRTRGTQYF	TGCGCCAGCAGCCAAAGGACTAGAGGGACCCAGTACTTC
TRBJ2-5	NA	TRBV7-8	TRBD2	CASRDRDYPGSGETQYF	TGTGCCAGCAGAGACCGGGACTATCCCGGGTCTGGGGAGACCCAGTACTTC
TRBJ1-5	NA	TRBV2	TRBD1	CASSTQGGGYSNQPQHF	TGTGCCAGCAGCACTCAGGGGGGGGGTTATAGCAATCAGCCCCAGCATTTT
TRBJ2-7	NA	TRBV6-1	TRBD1	CASRRDRAYEQYF	TGTGCCAGCAGACGAGACAGGGCGTACGAGCAGTACTTC
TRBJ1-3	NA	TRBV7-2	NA	CASSPHKGGTGNTIYF	TGTGCCAGCAGCCCGCACAAGGGGGGCACGGGAAACACCATATATTTT
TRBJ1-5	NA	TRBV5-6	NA	CASSLHGLNNQPQHF	TGTGCCAGCAGTCTTCACGGACTGAACAATCAGCCCCAGCATTTT
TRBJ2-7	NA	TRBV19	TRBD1	CASSPGQHYEQYF	TGTGCCAGTAGTCCGGGACAGCACTACGAGCAGTACTTC
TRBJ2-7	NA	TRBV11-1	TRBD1	CASSLTGGGYEQYF	TGTGCCAGCAGCTTAACAGGGGGAGGATACGAGCAGTACTTC
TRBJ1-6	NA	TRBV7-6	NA	CASSPGWGSNSPLHF	TGTGCCAGCAGCCCAGGGTGGGGATCTAATTCACCCCTCCACTTT
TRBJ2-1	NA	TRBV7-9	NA	CASSSSRDSGFNEQFF	TGTGCCAGCAGCTCTAGTAGGGATTCGGGTTTCAATGAGCAGTTCTTC